Sequencing of this TCR beta chain was carried out in a study of blood T cell repertoires in COVID-19. Study-level information: Researchers got acute and convalescent COVID-19 samples from the United States, Italy and Spain. Nucleic acid was either cDNA or gDNA, and it came from T cells, B-cell-depleted T cells, or PBMCs.

Original analysis: Cell counts per sample came from amplifying reference gene primers. The assay was immunoSEQ multiplex PCR, and TCRdb's table has in-frame clones only and misses some. V, J and clone size are taken as reported in that table, and D and trimming were inferred from the DNA itself. The top ten clones hold roughly 6.4% of a sample with 200,000 to 300,000 clones, around four fifths of them seen once. V was cut by 6 bases and J by 2 bases, with 12 bases left in between. The germline gives CDR1 LNHDA, CDR2 SQIVND (reference sequence). The CDR3 has 14 residues. The chain employs TRBV19 and TRBJ2-3; possibly TRBD1 for D (6 bases). The sample comprised peripheral blood. This receptor was obtained from a woman in her fifties or sixties with active or convalescent COVID-19. The CDR3 nucleotides read TGTGCCAGTAGACGACAGGACGACACAGATACGCAGTATTTT. The encoded protein is CASRRQDDTDTQYF.